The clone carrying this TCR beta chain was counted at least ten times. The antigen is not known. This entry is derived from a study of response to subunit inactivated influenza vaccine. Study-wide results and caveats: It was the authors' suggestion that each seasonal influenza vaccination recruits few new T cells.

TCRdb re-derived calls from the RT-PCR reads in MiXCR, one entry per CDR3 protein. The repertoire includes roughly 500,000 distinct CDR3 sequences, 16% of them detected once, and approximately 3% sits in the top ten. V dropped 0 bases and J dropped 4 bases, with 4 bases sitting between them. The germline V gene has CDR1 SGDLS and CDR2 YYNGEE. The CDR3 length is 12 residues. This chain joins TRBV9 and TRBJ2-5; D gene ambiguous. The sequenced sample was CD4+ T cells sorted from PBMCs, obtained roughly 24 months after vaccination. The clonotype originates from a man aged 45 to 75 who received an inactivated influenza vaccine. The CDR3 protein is CASSVDGETQYF. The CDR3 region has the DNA TGTGCCAGCAGCGTAGATGGAGAGACCCAGTACTTC.